This T cell receptor beta chain was recorded in a study of blood T cell repertoires in COVID-19. Overall study context: COVID-19 samples from acute and convalescent phases originated in the United States, Italy and Spain. Sample material is recorded as cDNA or gDNA derived from T cells, B-cell-depleted T cells, or PBMCs.

Clones were read by immunoSEQ multiplex PCR, and TCRdb kept only the in-frame ones, dropping some. The sample consists of some 150,000 clones, roughly nine tenths of them appearing once. CDR3 size: 14 residues. With 2 bases removed from V and 4 bases from J, the gap between germline ends came to 11 bases. Germline values: CDR1 KGHSH, CDR2 LQKENI. The rearrangement links TRBV18 to TRBJ2-5, with a weak D call TRBD1 (8 bases). The clonotype was recovered from an older woman with active or convalescent COVID-19. The sequenced sample consisted of peripheral blood. CDR3 sequence (DNA): TGTGCCAGCTCACCAAACAGGGGGGGAGAGACCCAGTACTTC. Encoded protein: CASSPNRGGETQYF. Variable domain in full (rest from reference TRBV18 and TRBJ2-5): NAGVMQNPRHLVRRRGQEARLRCSPMKGHSHVYWYRQLPEEGLKFMVYLQKENIIDESGMPKERFSAEFPKEGPSILRIQQVVRGDSAAYFCASSPNRGGETQYFGPGTRLLVL.